These 14 T cell receptor beta chains share one sample of origin, sequenced in a study of T-cell reconstitution after alpha-beta-depleted transplantation in children. Unique molecular identifiers tagged the TCRbeta library. TCRdb redid the calling of the PCR reads with MiXCR, one entry per CDR3 protein. The sample records 450,000 to 600,000 distinct CDR3 sequences, approximately 29% being singletons. The material was PBMCs from the stem cell graft donor, obtained from the stem cell graft. These receptor sequences come from a human donor who donated a stem cell graft to a child with aplastic anemia.

V is TRBV20-1 and J is TRBJ1-6; D gene uncertain. Germline-derived CDR1 and CDR2 are DFQATT and SNEGSKA (reference sequence). The CDR3 loop spans 13 amino acids. The V and J ends lost 1 base and 14 bases respectively, with 15 bases between them. CDR3 sequence (DNA): TGCAGTGCTAGAGCCGGGCAGGTACTGGCCCTCCACTTT. Translated: CSARAGQVLALHF.

This chain joins TRBV20-1 and TRBJ2-7; 7 nucleotides line up with TRBD1. CDR1 and CDR2 from the germline V gene are DFQATT and SNEGSKA (reference sequence). The CDR3 has 13 amino acids. V shed 6 bases, J shed 2 bases, and the junction held 7 bases outside the gene matches. CDR3 sequence: CSANTGDPYEQYV. CDR3 DNA: TGCAGTGCAAATACAGGGGACCCCTACGAGCAGTACGTC.

This clonotype turned up a few times. V gene TRBV20-1 combines with J gene TRBJ2-5, with no clear D. From germline, CDR1 is DFQATT and CDR2 SNEGSKA (reference sequence). V lost 0 bases to trimming and J lost 6 bases, with 11 bases between them. This CDR3 is built from 13 residues. CDR3 DNA sequence: TGCAGTGCTAGAGATCTGGCTGTTCAGACCCAGTACTTC. Its translation is CSARDLAVQTQYF.

This clonotype was counted a single time. The J gene is TRBJ2-7, the V gene TRBV4-3; D call uncertain. Trimming stripped 3 bases from V and 2 bases from J, with 11 bases between. From germline, CDR1 is LGHNA and CDR2 YSLEER. There are 14 residues in the CDR3. The DNA of the CDR3 is TGCGCCAGCAGCCATCACTCAGACACCTACGAGCAGTACTTC. Protein sequence: CASSHHSDTYEQYF.

The rearrangement joins TRBV10-3 to TRBJ2-1; TRBD1 or TRBD2 may be the D gene (5 bases each). The CDR3 loop spans 15 amino acids. Germline CDR1 reads ENHRY; CDR2 reads SYGVKD. The V and J ends lost 8 bases and 1 base respectively, with 15 bases between them. This CDR3 reads CAIGGGWDSYNEQFF. CDR3 sequence (DNA): TGTGCCATCGGGGGTGGGTGGGATTCCTACAATGAGCAGTTCTTC.

CDR3 loop: CSASFGTGTEGKNEQFF. DNA of the CDR3: TGCAGTGCGAGTTTTGGGACAGGGACAGAGGGGAAAAATGAGCAGTTCTTC. The chain is built from TRBV20-1 and TRBJ2-1; TRBD1 matches at 9 bases. There are 17 residues in the CDR3. Looked up from germline, CDR1 is DFQATT and CDR2 is SNEGSKA (reference sequence). Losses at the gene ends were 6 bases for V and 7 bases for J; bases not matched to a gene: 19.

This chain links TRBV6-2 or TRBV6-3 with TRBJ1-1, with 7 bases matching TRBD1. Germline V gene sequence: CDR1 MNHEY, CDR2 SVGEGT. This CDR3 contains 14 residues. V shed 5 bases, J shed 9 bases, and the junction held 12 bases outside the gene matches. The CDR3 sequence: CASSRTAGTAKAFF. As DNA, the CDR3 is TGTGCCAGCAGTCGAACCGCCGGGACAGCCAAAGCTTTCTTT.

The rearrangement joins TRBV10-3 to TRBJ2-7, with 11 bases aligning to TRBD2. The CDR3 is 14 residues long. V shed 5 bases and J 5 bases; nucleotides not matched to a gene: 5. The germline gives CDR1 ENHRY, CDR2 SYGVKD. CDR3 amino acids: CAISKTSGVNEQYV. DNA for the CDR3: TGTGCCATCAGTAAGACTAGCGGGGTCAACGAGCAGTACGTC.

This chain joins TRBV7-2 and TRBJ1-5; D gene ambiguous. Trimming pared 2 bases from V and 0 bases from J, leaving 8 bases between. Looked up from germline, CDR1 is SGHTA and CDR2 is FQGNSA. The CDR3 is made up of 15 amino acids. CDR3 sequence reads: CASSLRPYSNQPQHF. In DNA form, the CDR3 reads TGTGCCAGCAGCTTAAGACCCTATAGCAATCAGCCCCAGCATTTT.

The chain joins TRBV7-9 to TRBJ2-7, with D maybe TRBD1 (5 bases). V was trimmed by 5 bases and J by 7 bases, leaving 15 bases between them. CDR3 length: 13 amino acids. The germline gives CDR1 SEHNR, CDR2 FQNEAQ (reference sequence). The chain's CDR3 is CASSVQGYGEQYV. CDR3 nucleotides: TGTGCCAGCAGCGTGCAGGGTTACGGGGAGCAGTACGTC.

This clonotype turned up a few times. This chain joins TRBV5-1 and TRBJ2-7, with 13 bases that match TRBD2. The CDR3 has 15 amino acids. Germline trimming cut 4 bases from V and 3 bases from J; bases unmatched to any gene: 4. Per germline, CDR1 SGHRS and CDR2 YFSETQ. The CDR3 here is CASSAGTSGIYEQYF. The CDR3 coding sequence is TGCGCCAGCAGCGCGGGGACTAGCGGGATCTACGAGCAGTACTTC.

There are a few counts of this clonotype. This sequence joins TRBV6-5 and TRBJ1-4, with 8 bases aligning to TRBD1. The CDR3 runs to 13 residues. Trimming at V came to 2 bases and at J to 10 bases, leaving 3 bases not matched to a gene. Germline values: CDR1 MNHEY, CDR2 SVGAGI. The CDR3: CASSYGQGGKLFF. CDR3 DNA sequence: TGTGCCAGCAGTTACGGACAGGGCGGAAAACTGTTTTTT.

This clonotype has more than one count but fewer than ten. The V call is TRBV10-2, the J call TRBJ1-1; 7 bases are a match to TRBD1. V was clipped by 10 bases and J by 2 bases; unmatched bases: 7. The germline V gene has CDR1 WSHSY and CDR2 SAAADI. CDR3 length: 13 amino acids. CDR3 in DNA: TGCGCCACTTCGACAGGGATAAACACTGAAGCTTTCTTT. Its translation is CATSTGINTEAFF.

The table lists this clonotype with a few counts. CDR3 DNA: TGCAGTGCTAGTTCCAGCCAGTATGGCTACACCTTC. Translation gives CSASSSQYGYTF. The V call is TRBV20-1, the J call TRBJ1-2; D remains ambiguous. Trimming pared 3 bases from V and 5 bases from J, leaving 10 bases between. Germline values: CDR1 DFQATT, CDR2 SNEGSKA (reference sequence). The CDR3 is 12 amino acids.